This TCR beta chain came from a study of T-cell reconstitution after alpha-beta-depleted transplantation in children. Study conclusions and caveats: The study traced high day-60 TCRbeta diversity in some patients to surviving recipient T cells and thymic progenitors. One year after transplant, T-cell counts and diversity came mostly from newly produced T cells. As was reported, about two months after transplant, alpha-beta T cells came from several hundred expanded graft clones.

CDR3 size: 15 residues. Per the germline V gene, CDR1 is SQVTM and CDR2 is ANQGSEA. J lost 0 bases, V lost 6 bases, and 9 bases had no gene match. Molecular barcoding with unique molecular identifiers was used for the TCRbeta library. MiXCR, applied by TCRdb to the PCR reads, yields one record per CDR3 protein. The top ten hold about 20% of the sample, which has approximately 85,000 distinct CDR3 sequences, around 15% seen once. About this clonotype: The antigen remains undetermined.

The chain carries TRBV29-1 and TRBJ2-3, with 7 bases matching TRBD1. This clonotype was sampled from a male patient between 2 and 10 years old who had a stem cell transplant for acute lymphoblastic leukemia, so the T cells may come from the graft donor. The sequences come from PBMCs, mostly from graft donor cells, collected 180 days after TCRalphabeta/CD19-depleted stem cell transplant. The CDR3 nucleotides are TGCAGCGTGGCTAGGGGGCTTCCTAGCACAGATACGCAGTATTTT. Protein: CSVARGLPSTDTQYF.